Here is one T cell receptor (beta chain) with its context. The antigen is unknown. TCRdb ran MiXCR on the 5' RACE reads and lists one entry per CDR3 protein. The table shows fewer than 150,000 distinct CDR3 sequences, with over 15% occurring only once. The sample originates from a study of T-cell memory formation after mild COVID-19. Germline V gene lookup returns CDR1 KGHDR and CDR2 SFDVKD. The length of the CDR3 is 13 residues. V dropped 3 bases and J dropped 9 bases, with 13 bases sitting between them. Overall study findings and caveats: Within pre-infection memory, some responding clones were found, suggesting cross-reactive memory joined.

The rearrangement joins TRBV24-1 to TRBJ2-5; no definite D call. The origin of this receptor is a man aged 18 to 35 who had mild COVID-19 (a few samples of this study predate the infection). Cell type and time point are not known. What was sequenced was PBMCs or a T cell subset sorted from them (not recorded which). CDR3 bases: TGTGCCACCAGTGATCCCCTGACCCAGGCCCAGTACTTC. Its protein is CATSDPLTQAQYF.